This T cell receptor beta chain was captured in a study of T cell changes during pregnancy in multiple sclerosis. In germline, CDR1 is MDHEN, CDR2 SYDVKM. With V trimmed by 5 bases and J by 6 bases, 8 bases remained unmatched. CDR3 length equals 14 residues. The table came from immunoSEQ multiplex PCR; TCRdb's copy has only in-frame clones and leaves some out. The sample shows roughly 47,000 clones, around 94% of them seen only once. This receptor was obtained from a female donor with multiple sclerosis, enrolled in a pregnancy study. The sequencing used CD8+ T cells from peripheral blood mononuclear cells, collected before pregnancy. The chain joins TRBV28 to TRBJ1-1; TRBD1 agrees at 8 bases. CDR3: CASSPDREVAEAFF. CDR3 coding DNA: TGTGCCAGCAGTCCGGACAGGGAGGTGGCTGAAGCTTTCTTT.